The 18 T cell receptor beta chains in this list originate from one sample, sequenced in a study of shared clonotypes between healthy human individuals. The data were produced by immunoSEQ multiplex PCR, yet TCRdb's version contains in-frame clones alone and is incomplete. The table includes 2 million or so clones, just under 95% detected once. CD45RO-negative, CCR7-selected cells formed the naive CD8 fraction, which excluded terminally differentiated effector memory CD45RA+ cells. The sequencing input was naive CD8+ T cells sorted from blood. These TCRs come from a man between 18 and 35 years old in good health.

This rearrangement joins TRBV7-9 to TRBJ2-2; D gene ambiguous. The CDR3 extends over 11 amino acids. In germline, CDR1 is SEHNR, CDR2 FQNEAQ (reference sequence). V lost 7 bases to trimming and J lost 4 bases, with 4 bases between them. The CDR3 DNA sequence: TGTGCCAGCACCCTCACCGGGGAGCTGTTTTTT. Its translation is CASTLTGELFF. The entire variable domain, with the rest obtained from reference TRBV7-9 and TRBJ2-2, is as follows: DTGVSQNPRHKITKRGQNVTFRCDPISEHNRLYWYRQTLGQGPEFLTYFQNEAQLEKSRLLSDRFSAERPKGSFSTLEIQRTEQGDSAMYLCASTLTGELFFGEGSRLTVL.

The rearrangement uses TRBV7-9 and TRBJ1-5, with 7 bases fitting TRBD1. The CDR3 length is 14 residues. Germline V gene lookup returns CDR1 SEHNR and CDR2 FQNEAQ (reference sequence). Trimming at V came to 5 bases and at J to 4 bases, leaving 5 bases not matched to a gene. CDR3 sequence (DNA): TGTGCCAGCAGCGGGACAGCAGGGAATCAGCCCCAGCATTTT. It specifies CASSGTAGNQPQHF.

The chain links TRBV4-3 to TRBJ1-2; perhaps TRBD1 as D (5 bases). CDR1 is LGHNA, CDR2 YSLEER, per germline. With 0 bases removed from V and 8 bases from J, the gap between germline ends came to 13 bases. The CDR3 is 14 residues long. CDR3 coding DNA: TGCGCCAGCAGCCAAGATCTTAGGTGGGACGGCTACACCTTC. Residues: CASSQDLRWDGYTF.

CDR3 sequence (DNA): TGTGCCATCAGAGCCTTAGGGACTGCCGAGACCCAGTACTTC. Protein: CAIRALGTAETQYF. This sequence joins TRBV10-3 and TRBJ2-5, with TRBD2 as a possible D gene (6 bases). The V and J ends lost 6 bases and 5 bases respectively, with 16 bases between them. The CDR3 sequence is 14 residues long. Germline assignment: CDR1 ENHRY and CDR2 SYGVKD.

This clone was seen a single time. J is TRBJ2-7 and V is TRBV27; D is uncertain. Germline V CDR1 and CDR2: MNHEY, SMNVEV (reference sequence). V lost 2 bases and J lost 6, with 11 bases in between. The CDR3 runs to 13 residues. The CDR3 DNA reads as TGTGCCAGCAGTTTAGTGGGTTCCATCGAGCAGTACTTC. Amino acid sequence: CASSLVGSIEQYF.

This clone was recorded only once. The same CDR3 is also encoded by other DNA sequences in this sample. The rearrangement uses TRBV9 and TRBJ2-3; perhaps TRBD1 as D (6 bases). Looked up from germline, CDR1 is SGDLS and CDR2 is YYNGEE. This CDR3 has 14 residues. Between the trimmed V and J ends, which lost 0 bases and 6 bases, there was a span of 11 bases. CDR3 coding DNA: TGTGCCAGCAGCGTAGTGGGGGCCACTGATACGCAGTATTTT. Protein product: CASSVVGATDTQYF.

Comments on this clone: Other nucleotide sequences from this sample produce the same CDR3. V is TRBV6-1 and J is TRBJ2-7; no definite D call. The CDR3 length is 13 residues. The V end was cut by 6 bases, the J end by 2 bases, with 11 bases between. In germline, CDR1 is MNHNS, CDR2 SASEGT. The CDR3 DNA reads TGTGCCAGCAGGGAGACCGGAACCTACGAGCAGTACTTC. Encoded protein: CASRETGTYEQYF.

This chain connects TRBV6-5 to TRBJ2-7, with D perhaps TRBD1 (7 bases). CDR1 and CDR2 (germline): MNHEY, SVGAGI. This CDR3 has 13 amino acids. The V end lost 0 bases, the J end lost 11 bases, and 14 bases lay between the germline ends. CDR3: CASSYSEGATEYF. As DNA, the CDR3 is TGTGCCAGCAGTTACTCGGAGGGGGCCACGGAGTACTTC.

The rearrangement links TRBV19 to TRBJ1-1; D might be TRBD1 (6 bases). Trimming removed 7 bases at V and 0 bases at J, with 18 bases between. Germline V gene sequence: CDR1 LNHDA, CDR2 SQIVND (reference sequence). The CDR3 loop spans 16 amino acids. The CDR3 loop is CASIGPRWDMNTEAFF. CDR3 DNA sequence: TGTGCCAGTATAGGGCCCAGATGGGACATGAACACTGAAGCTTTCTTT.

J is TRBJ2-7 and V is TRBV4-3; 10 nucleotides align to TRBD1. Germline V gene lookup returns CDR1 LGHNA and CDR2 YSLEER. The V gene end was trimmed by 3 bases and the J gene end by 3 bases; junction bases not matched to a gene: 14. CDR3 length equals 18 residues. CDR3 coding DNA: TGCGCCAGCAGCCACCGAACCGGGACAGGGGAAAGAGGCTACGAGCAGTACTTC. Amino acid sequence: CASSHRTGTGERGYEQYF.

The V call is TRBV6-5, the J call TRBJ2-7, with 10 bases matching TRBD1. CDR3 length: 14 amino acids. Germline CDR1 MNHEY, CDR2 SVGAGI. V trimming: 7 bases; J trimming: 5 bases; junction bases outside the gene matches: 8. Here the CDR3 reads CASKPGQGFHEQYF. The CDR3 DNA reads TGTGCCAGCAAGCCGGGACAGGGGTTCCACGAGCAGTACTTC.

The genes are TRBV9 and TRBJ1-5; TRBD1 agrees at 7 bases. Germline-derived CDR1 and CDR2 are SGDLS and YYNGEE. This CDR3 spans 16 amino acids. The V and J ends lost 2 bases and 0 bases, in that order; junction bases with no gene match: 5. The CDR3 sequence: CASSVWTGASNQPQHF. In DNA, the CDR3 is TGTGCCAGCAGCGTCTGGACAGGCGCTAGCAATCAGCCCCAGCATTTT.

This rearrangement joins TRBV11-3 to TRBJ2-2; D is possibly TRBD1 or TRBD2 (5 bases each). V dropped 1 base and J dropped 6 bases, with 15 bases sitting between them. The CDR3 contains 16 residues. Germline V gene data show CDR1 as SGHNT and CDR2 as YENEEA. The CDR3 loop is CASSLGGTPSPGELFF. The CDR3 nucleotides read TGTGCCAGCAGCTTAGGAGGGACCCCATCCCCCGGGGAGCTGTTTTTT.

CDR3 in amino acids: CAIHPGLAEYEQYF. The CDR3 region has the DNA TGTGCCATCCATCCGGGACTAGCGGAGTACGAGCAGTACTTC. The rearrangement joins TRBV14 to TRBJ2-7; 11 nucleotides line up with TRBD2. Germline CDR1 and CDR2: SGHDN and FVKESK. Unmatched junction bases numbered 9, after V lost 10 bases and J lost 4 bases. The CDR3 runs 14 residues.

As regards this clone: Other DNA variants within this sample encode the same CDR3. V usage is TRBV7-9 and J usage is TRBJ2-7; 8 nucleotides line up with TRBD2. CDR1 is SEHNR and CDR2 is FQNEAQ in the germline V gene (reference sequence). This CDR3 is 16 amino acids long. Germline trimming cut 1 base from V and 4 bases from J; bases unmatched to any gene: 9. The CDR3, as DNA: TGTGCCAGCAGCTTAGGGGGGCTAGCGGGCAGTTACGAGCAGTACTTC. Residues: CASSLGGLAGSYEQYF.

V gene TRBV28 combines with J gene TRBJ1-2; tentatively, D is TRBD1 (5 bases). Trimming removed 1 base from V and 4 bases from J, with 16 bases in between. The germline V gene encodes CDR1 MDHEN and CDR2 SYDVKM. The length of the CDR3 is 16 residues. CDR3 DNA: TGTGCCAGCAGTTTATTAATCGACCAGGGAGCCTATGGCTACACCTTC. Translation: CASSLLIDQGAYGYTF.

Concerning this clone: The identical CDR3 is also encoded by other nucleotide sequences in the sample. The rearrangement joins TRBV27 to TRBJ2-1; TRBD2 matches at 8 bases. CDR1 and CDR2 from the germline V gene are MNHEY and SMNVEV (reference sequence). CDR3 length equals 16 residues. V was pared by 0 bases and J by 2 bases, with 3 bases of the junction left unmatched. CDR3 bases: TGTGCCAGCAGTTTATCCAGCGGGAGTACCTACAATGAGCAGTTCTTC. Residues: CASSLSSGSTYNEQFF.

This chain connects TRBV10-2 to TRBJ2-7; D gene unclear. CDR1 WSHSY and CDR2 SAAADI come from the germline V gene. V was shortened by 5 bases and J by 2 bases, with 10 bases between the two germline ends. This CDR3 has 13 amino acids. DNA of the CDR3: TGCGCCAGCAGTCCCGACTCCCCCTACGAGCAGTACTTC. This sequence encodes CASSPDSPYEQYF.